This TCR beta chain was obtained from a study of human T cells and chemical hapten exposure. This clonotype turned up a few times. Its antigen is currently unknown. Time point here: patch test 3, about 24 weeks after DPC sensitization. Regarding treatment: therapeutic diphenylcyclopropenone sensitization with weekly scalp DPC. Notes on the study in general: Each of the donors had alopecia, so their immune responses may not resemble those of healthy people.

Trimming at V came to 2 bases and at J to 7 bases, leaving 2 bases not matched to a gene. The CDR3 runs to 13 residues. Looked up from germline, CDR1 is WNHNN and CDR2 is SYGVQD (reference sequence). TCRdb re-called the RACE reads through MiXCR, storing one row per CDR3 protein. The table has over 55,000 distinct CDR3 sequences, approximately 12% seen once; the top ten hold roughly 1.4%. Sample: whole blood, taken in connection with sensitization to the hapten diphenylcyclopropenone (DPC). The rearrangement uses TRBV10-1 and TRBJ1-5, with 7 positions matching TRBD1. The source of this sequence is a woman aged 50 to 60 with alopecia areata. Some clones in this sample may be carry-over from other donors' samples. In nucleotides, the CDR3 is TGCGCCAGCAGTGAGGACAGGGCACAGCCCCAGCATTTT. Protein: CASSEDRAQPQHF.